This T cell receptor beta chain was retrieved from a study of T cells in tuberculosis. Whole-study results and caveats: Shorter CDR3-alpha in active tuberculosis partly drove smaller distances.

On this clone: Its antigen is unidentified.

Data came from immunoSEQ multiplex PCR; TCRdb stores just in-frame clones and leaves some out. The sample yields 25,000 to 35,000 clones, approximately 94% seen once. The CDR3 length is 19 residues. V lost 4 bases, J lost 4 bases, and 18 bases stayed unmatched. The germline CDR1 and CDR2 sequences are LNHDA and SQIVND (reference sequence). Latent tuberculosis screening used tuberculin skin test and IGRA at entry. The gene calls are TRBV19 and TRBJ1-1; 10 bases are a match to TRBD1. This receptor was obtained from a donor aged 5-35 years with latent tuberculosis or without tuberculosis infection. Sequenced material: PBMCs. CDR3 in amino acids: CASSTRTGTGENAVTEAFF. DNA for the CDR3: TGTGCCAGTAGTACCCGAACCGGGACAGGGGAAAATGCGGTCACTGAAGCTTTCTTT.